The 5 T cell receptor beta chains below all came from one sample that was sequenced in a study of blood T cell repertoires in COVID-19. Sequencing was performed with immunoSEQ multiplex PCR; in TCRdb, only in-frame clones are kept and a portion is missing. The sample comprises some 390,000 clones, approximately 92% of which are singletons, and more than 0.95% rests with the top ten. The sample consisted of PBMCs or T cells enriched from blood (not recorded which). These receptors came from a man aged 25-40 years who had recovered from COVID-19.

This clone was seen ten or more times. The chain uses TRBV5-1 and TRBJ1-4, with TRBD1 identical over 8 bases. Germline values: CDR1 SGHRS, CDR2 YFSETQ. V trimming: 4 bases; J trimming: 1 base; junction bases outside the gene matches: 6. CDR3 size: 16 residues. The DNA of the CDR3 is TGCGCCAGCAGCCAGCAGGGGGCCGTAACTAATGAAAAACTGTTTTTT. Encoded protein: CASSQQGAVTNEKLFF.

The V and J genes are TRBV19 and TRBJ2-2; 7 bases agree with TRBD2. Germline V lookup: CDR1 LNHDA, CDR2 SQIVND (reference sequence). This CDR3 comprises 17 residues. V lost 2 bases to trimming and J lost 6 bases; unmatched junction nucleotides: 12. The CDR3 DNA reads as TGTGCCAGTAGTATACTTGTGTTGGGGGGGAGCCCCGGGGAGCTGTTTTTT. It yields the protein CASSILVLGGSPGELFF.

This chain connects TRBV18 to TRBJ2-7, with D possibly being TRBD1 (6 bases). Germline CDR1 KGHSH, CDR2 LQKENI. V shed 3 bases and J shed 5 bases, with 11 bases lying between them. The CDR3 length is 13 residues. In DNA form, the CDR3 reads TGTGCCAGCTCACCCCAGGGGAAGAACGAGCAGTACTTC. This translates into CASSPQGKNEQYF.

The V and J genes are TRBV9 and TRBJ2-3; no clear D. V was cut by 3 bases and J by 6 bases, with 11 bases left in between. There are 13 residues in the CDR3. Germline CDR1 is SGDLS and CDR2 is YYNGEE. The DNA of the CDR3 is TGTGCCAGCAGCGCGCAAACCGAGGATACGCAGTATTTT. Translation: CASSAQTEDTQYF.

The genes are TRBV9 and TRBJ2-2; 9 bases match TRBD2. Per germline, CDR1 SGDLS and CDR2 YYNGEE. This CDR3 is built from 17 residues. The junction had 10 bases not matched to a gene; V was cut back by 3 bases and J by 4 bases. The CDR3 DNA is TGTGCCAGCAGCGACATGGTCGCGGGAGGGTTCACCGGGGAGCTGTTTTTT. It translates to CASSDMVAGGFTGELFF.